This T cell receptor beta chain stems from a study of vaccination and CD4 T cells after COVID-19. Across the study: Convalescent individuals numbered four females and six males, two being Hispanic. Everyone enrolled got two doses of BNT162b2 or mRNA-1273 vaccine.

The treatment is: approximately 9-day PBMC culture with coronavirus spike peptide pools or control peptides (ViraFEST assay). At both days 3 and 7, half the medium was replaced with fresh IL-2 medium. This clonotype is medium-sized. The target antigen is unknown. Sequenced with the Oncomine TCR Beta short-read assay was DNA taken from cultured CD4+ T cells. TCRdb reprocessed the PCR reads via MiXCR and lists one record per CDR3 protein. Here the sample spans over 3,500 distinct CDR3 sequences, about 15% being singletons. The CDR3 is made up of 14 amino acids. V was shortened by 4 bases and J by 5 bases, with 14 bases between the two germline ends. The germline V gene has CDR1 SGHTA and CDR2 FQGNSA.

This receptor was obtained from a human donor who had recovered from COVID-19. The sequenced sample consisted of CD4+ T cells from blood, cultured in vitro. The V gene is TRBV7-2, the J gene TRBJ2-5, with D maybe TRBD2 (5 bases). The CDR3 nucleotides are TGTGCCAGCAGCTCCTCTGTTAGGAGGGAGACCCAGTACTTC. Its translation is CASSSSVRRETQYF.